These T cell receptor beta chains were read from a single sample in a study of CD8+ T cells in alopecia areata. Profiling relied on immunoSEQ multiplex PCR, and the TCRdb table lists in-frame clones only, not all of them. The sample records around 120,000 clones, about 50% being singletons. The sequences come from CD4+ T cells sorted from blood, collected at week 4, from a patient treated with tofacitinib. All receptors come from a human donor with alopecia areata. Both conserved end residues are part of each CDR3. The D gene is left open where the match is weak. Not every row has a clone size; where given, it reads once, few, many or a size class.

v_gene,j_gene,abundance,d_gene,CDR3nt,CDR3aa
TRBV29-1,TRBJ1-2,.,.,TGCAGCGTTGGTGGCAGCACTTATGGCTACACCTTC,CSVGGSTYGYTF
TRBV11-2,TRBJ1-5,.,.,TGTGCCAGCAGCTACAAGGTCGGCAATCAGCCCCAGCATTTT,CASSYKVGNQPQHF
TRBV7-3,TRBJ2-3,.,TRBD1,TGTGCCAGCAGCTCCGGGACAGGGTGGCCGGATACGCAGTATTTT,CASSSGTGWPDTQYF
TRBV29-1,TRBJ2-7,few,.,TGCAGCGTTGATAATGGGGGCTACGAGCAGTACTTC,CSVDNGGYEQYF
TRBV6-1,TRBJ2-6,.,.,TGTGCCAGCGGGCGACAGGATCCTGGGGCCAACGTCCTGACTTTC,CASGRQDPGANVLTF
TRBV15,TRBJ2-2,.,TRBD1,TGTGCCACCAGCAGAGGTGGACAGGCTTTTTCGGGAACCGGGGAGCTGTTTTTT,CATSRGGQAFSGTGELFF
TRBV30,TRBJ1-1,once,.,TGTGCCTGGAGTGTACGCAGGACTTGGGAAGCTTTCTTT,CAWSVRRTWEAFF
TRBV5-1,TRBJ2-3,.,TRBD1,TGCGCCAGCAGCTTGGGAGACAGGGGAAGAACAGATACGCAGTATTTT,CASSLGDRGRTDTQYF
TRBV5-4,TRBJ2-2,.,.,TGTGCCAGCAGCCAGAAGGGACAGAACACCGGGGAGCTGTTTTTT,CASSQKGQNTGELFF
TRBV29-1,TRBJ2-6,.,TRBD1,TGCAGCGTTTCGACAGGGTTGAGTGGGGCCAACGTCCTGACTTTC,CSVSTGLSGANVLTF
TRBV5-1,TRBJ2-1,.,.,TGCGCCAGCAGCTTCGCGGCAGATGAGCGCAATGAGCAGTTCTTC,CASSFAADERNEQFF
TRBV5-5,TRBJ2-2,few,TRBD1,TGTGCCAGCAGGGCGGGACAGGGGGACTACCTGAACACCGGGGAGCTGTTTTTT,CASRAGQGDYLNTGELFF
TRBV7-2,TRBJ2-5,few,.,TGTGCCAGCAGTCAACTCCCCGGGGGCACTAGCAGAACCCAGTACTTC,CASSQLPGGTSRTQYF
TRBV5-1,TRBJ2-5,once,.,TGCGCCAGCAGCCCCTCCTCCGGAAGGGAGACCCAGTACTTC,CASSPSSGRETQYF
TRBV2,TRBJ2-1,.,TRBD1,TGTGCCAGCAAGCGACAGGGGTATGATGAGCAGTTCTTC,CASKRQGYDEQFF
TRBV6-5,TRBJ2-2,.,TRBD1,TGTGCCAGCAGCCGGACAGGGGCCACCGGGGAGCTGTTTTTT,CASSRTGATGELFF
TRBV30,TRBJ1-1,.,TRBD1,TGTGCCTGGAGTGACAGGGGGCAGAACACTGAAGCTTTCTTT,CAWSDRGQNTEAFF
TRBV29-1,TRBJ2-1,.,TRBD2,TGCAGCGTCGGAGGACTAGCGGGAGTGGTTGAGCAGTTCTTC,CSVGGLAGVVEQFF
TRBV2,TRBJ1-2,.,.,TGTGCCAGCAGTGAACGTGGCTACACCTTC,CASSERGYTF
TRBV5-1,TRBJ2-1,few,.,TGCGCCAGCTCCCTGCCGCAAGGAGACAATGAGCAGTTCTTC,CASSLPQGDNEQFF
TRBV5-1,TRBJ1-3,.,TRBD1,TGCGCCAGCAGCAGACAGGGGTCTAATTCCGGAAACACCATATATTTT,CASSRQGSNSGNTIYF
TRBV5-1,TRBJ2-2,few,.,TGCGCCAGCAGCTTGGGTGGGCAGATGAACACCGGGGAGCTGTTTTTT,CASSLGGQMNTGELFF
TRBV5-1,TRBJ2-1,many,.,TGCGCCAGCAGCCTTAGCCCCGGGGGAGCCAATGAGCAGTTCTTC,CASSLSPGGANEQFF
TRBV5-4,TRBJ1-2,.,TRBD1,TGTGCCAGCAGCACCGCAGGGGGCGCCGGCTATGGCTACACCTTC,CASSTAGGAGYGYTF
TRBV27,TRBJ1-2,few,TRBD1,TGTGCCAGCAGTCCCGACAGGGGCCTCAACTATGGCTACACCTTC,CASSPDRGLNYGYTF
TRBV30,TRBJ1-1,.,.,TGTGCCTGGACTAAGGCAGGGGCGAACACTGAAGCTTTCTTT,CAWTKAGANTEAFF
TRBV2,TRBJ2-7,.,TRBD2,TGTGCCAGCAGTGCCCCTAGCGGGGGGTTCTCCTACGAGCAGTACTTC,CASSAPSGGFSYEQYF
TRBV29-1,TRBJ2-5,.,.,TGCAGCGTTGGGCAGGAGACCCAGTACTTC,CSVGQETQYF
TRBV5-4,TRBJ2-3,.,.,TGTGCCAGCAGCTTGGAAGACAGCCCGACAGATACGCAGTATTTT,CASSLEDSPTDTQYF
TRBV7-2,TRBJ1-2,.,.,TGTGCCACCTCTCTCGGGGTTAACTATGGCTACACCTTC,CATSLGVNYGYTF
TRBV7-9,TRBJ1-1,.,TRBD1,TGTGCCAGCAGCTCAGGGACAGGGGACACTGAAGCTTTCTTT,CASSSGTGDTEAFF
TRBV5-6,TRBJ1-2,few,.,TGTGCCAGCAGCACCGGGACAACGTGGAGAGGCTACACCTTC,CASSTGTTWRGYTF
TRBV6-1,TRBJ2-7,.,TRBD2,TGTGCCAGCAGTGTTGAGGGACTAGTTCCAATGGGATCCTTC,CASSVEGLVPMGSF
TRBV5-6,TRBJ2-3,few,.,TGTGCCAGCAGCCGAACTCGGGGATACACAGATACGCAGTATTTT,CASSRTRGYTDTQYF
TRBV7-8,TRBJ1-1,.,TRBD1,TGTGCCAGCAGCTTAGAAGGACAGGTGAACACTGAAGCTTTCTTT,CASSLEGQVNTEAFF
TRBV29-1,TRBJ2-7,.,.,TGCAGCGTTGAAGGTCCAGCCATCTACGAGCAGTACTTC,CSVEGPAIYEQYF
TRBV5-1,TRBJ1-3,.,.,TGCGCCAGCAGCTTGGACAACTCTGGAAACACCATATATTTT,CASSLDNSGNTIYF
TRBV7-8,TRBJ2-7,few,.,TGTGCCAGCAGCTTAGCCCGAGACAGCGAGCAGTACTTC,CASSLARDSEQYF
TRBV6-1,TRBJ2-4,few,.,TGTGCCAGCAGTGGGACGCACATTCAGTACTTC,CASSGTHIQYF
TRBV15,TRBJ2-5,.,.,TGTGCCACCAGCAGAGTGATGGAGACCCAGTACTTC,CATSRVMETQYF
TRBV4-2,TRBJ2-5,few,.,TGTGCCAGCAGCCCCGCCGGCGGTGAGGGGGAGGAGACCCAGTACTTC,CASSPAGGEGEETQYF
TRBV2,TRBJ2-3,.,TRBD1,TGTGCCAGCAGTACTCGGGACAGTGAAGCAGATACGCAGTATTTT,CASSTRDSEADTQYF
TRBV29-1,TRBJ2-3,few,.,TGCAGCGTTCGGCCGGGACTCCTCACAGATACGCAGTATTTT,CSVRPGLLTDTQYF